The 30 T cell receptor beta chains listed next were all sequenced from one sample in a study of OX40 agonist ivuxolimab in advanced cancers. Measured with immunoSEQ multiplex PCR; TCRdb has only the in-frame clones, and not every one. The sample lists some 63,000 clones; 75% to 90% were seen once. The sequencing used CD4+ or CD8+ T cells sorted from blood, collected in a trial of the OX40 agonist ivuxolimab. These TCRs come from an adult with an advanced solid tumor such as melanoma, head and neck, liver or kidney cancer.

The chain recombines TRBV27 with TRBJ1-6; 8 bases align to TRBD1. This CDR3 is built from 14 residues. The J segment lost 7 bases and the V segment lost 3 bases, leaving 2 bases of the junction unmatched. From germline, CDR1 is MNHEY and CDR2 SMNVEV (reference sequence). CDR3 region: CASSFQGANSPLHF. CDR3 DNA sequence: TGTGCCAGCAGTTTTCAGGGGGCAAATTCACCCCTCCACTTT.

This CDR3 is CASSQAIYNEQFF. Written as DNA, the CDR3 is TGCGCCAGCAGCCAAGCAATCTACAATGAGCAGTTCTTC. The chain employs TRBV4-1 and TRBJ2-1; no clear D gene. CDR1 and CDR2 (germline): MGHRA, YSYEKL. This CDR3 has 13 amino acids. V lost 1 base and J 3 bases, leaving 4 bases between the germline ends.

The V call is TRBV10-3, the J call TRBJ2-1, with 13 bases matching TRBD2. Germline V lookup: CDR1 ENHRY, CDR2 SYGVKD. The CDR3 sequence is 15 residues long. Trimming at V came to 2 bases and at J to 9 bases, leaving 4 bases not matched to a gene. CDR3 nucleotides: TGTGCCATCAGTGAGACTAGCGGGAGGGCCGCTGAGCAGTTCTTC. This gives the protein CAISETSGRAAEQFF.

The chain uses TRBV4-1 and TRBJ2-7, with 7 bases matching TRBD1. V lost 4 bases, J lost 1 base, and 10 bases stayed unmatched. The germline gives CDR1 MGHRA, CDR2 YSYEKL. The CDR3 contains 16 residues. As DNA, the CDR3 is TGCGCCAGCAGCCCTCCCCCGCGACAGGGTTCCTACGAGCAGTACTTC. It encodes CASSPPPRQGSYEQYF.

V and J are TRBV7-9 and TRBJ1-1; no clear D gene. Germline V gene data show CDR1 as SEHNR and CDR2 as FQNEAQ (reference sequence). V was trimmed by 6 bases and J by 4 bases, leaving 6 bases between them. The CDR3 loop spans 11 amino acids. The CDR3: CASSPGTEAFF. The CDR3 DNA follows: TGTGCCAGCAGTCCTGGCACTGAAGCTTTCTTT.

The V and J genes are TRBV5-5 and TRBJ1-5, with no clear D. CDR3 length: 15 residues. Trimming cost V 1 base and J 3 bases, with 11 bases left between them. Per the germline V gene, CDR1 is SGHKS and CDR2 is YYEKEE (reference sequence). The CDR3 DNA is TGTGCCAGCAGCTTGTGGGCAGATAACAATCAGCCCCAGCATTTT. The encoded protein is CASSLWADNNQPQHF.

This clone appeared a few times. This chain connects TRBV2 to TRBJ1-1; no clear D. Between the trimmed V and J ends, which lost 10 bases and 5 bases, there was a span of 8 bases. Germline values: CDR1 SNHLY, CDR2 FYNNEI. The CDR3 spans 10 residues. This chain's CDR3 is CATMRTEAFF. The CDR3 region has the DNA TGTGCCACCATGCGGACTGAAGCTTTCTTT.

A single count supports this clone. The same CDR3 arises from other DNA sequences in this sample as well. The V and J genes are TRBV30 and TRBJ2-7; tentative D call: TRBD1 (6 bases). The germline V and J ends were trimmed by 4 bases and 0 bases, with 13 bases remaining between them. The germline V gene has CDR1 GTSNPN and CDR2 SVGIG (reference sequence). The length of the CDR3 is 14 residues. The CDR3 region has the DNA TGTGCCTGGATGCTGGGGGCCGGCTCCTACGAGCAGTACTTC. The encoded protein is CAWMLGAGSYEQYF.

J is TRBJ1-2 and V is TRBV7-8, with 8 bases identical to TRBD1. V lost 5 bases to trimming and J lost 4 bases; unmatched junction nucleotides: 15. CDR1 is SGHVS, CDR2 FQNEAQ, per germline. CDR3 length equals 17 residues. The CDR3 DNA reads TGTGCCAGCAGCCACAACCCCCAGGGGGCGGGGAGCTATGGCTACACCTTC. Amino acid sequence: CASSHNPQGAGSYGYTF.

Regarding this clone: In the same sample, other DNA sequences code for this CDR3. The CDR3 DNA reads TGTGCCAGCAGTCGGTACAATGAGCAGTTCTTC. Translation: CASSRYNEQFF. The chain employs TRBV27 and TRBJ2-1, with D hard to call. The V and J ends lost 5 bases and 4 bases respectively, with 3 bases between them. Per the germline V gene, CDR1 is MNHEY and CDR2 is SMNVEV (reference sequence). CDR3 length equals 11 residues.

The chain combines TRBV4-1 with TRBJ2-3; no definite D call. Germline V gene lookup returns CDR1 MGHRA and CDR2 YSYEKL. The CDR3 extends over 12 amino acids. Trimming left V 2 bases short and J 4 bases short, with 4 bases between. The CDR3: CASSQTPDTQYF. For the CDR3, the DNA is TGCGCCAGCAGCCAAACCCCAGATACGCAGTATTTT.

CDR3 DNA: TGCAGCGTTGGGGACCGAGACGAGCAGTACTTC. It encodes CSVGDRDEQYF. The chain has TRBV29-1 and TRBJ2-7; the D gene could be TRBD1 or TRBD2 (5 bases each). Germline V gene data show CDR1 as SQVTM and CDR2 as ANQGSEA. The CDR3 extends over 11 amino acids. Trimming stripped 4 bases from V and 5 bases from J, with 9 bases between.

The chain joins TRBV27 to TRBJ2-5, with TRBD2 matching 8 bases. J was trimmed by 4 bases and V by 5 bases; bases with no gene match: 6. Germline-derived CDR1 and CDR2 are MNHEY and SMNVEV (reference sequence). The CDR3 runs 14 residues. In nucleotides, the CDR3 is TGTGCCAGCAGTCATCGGGGGGGCGTAGAGACCCAGTACTTC. Its protein product is CASSHRGGVETQYF.

The V call is TRBV5-6, the J call TRBJ2-5; D unclear. CDR3 length: 16 amino acids. CDR1 is SGHDT, CDR2 YYEEEE, per germline. V shed 0 bases and J shed 5 bases, with 17 bases lying between them. The CDR3 sequence is CASSLVVIDAFETQYF. In DNA form, the CDR3 reads TGTGCCAGCAGCTTGGTAGTCATTGACGCCTTCGAGACCCAGTACTTC.

The chain recombines TRBV5-4 with TRBJ2-5, with TRBD2 as a possible D gene (6 bases). The CDR3 runs 15 residues. Trimming cost V 3 bases and J 9 bases, with 21 bases left between them. In germline, CDR1 is SGHNT, CDR2 YYREEE (reference sequence). This CDR3 is CASSSRDSEVLAQYF. The CDR3 coding sequence is TGTGCCAGCAGCTCCCGGGACTCGGAAGTATTGGCCCAGTACTTC.

The rearrangement links TRBV27 to TRBJ2-7, with D perhaps matching TRBD1 or TRBD2 (5 bases each). Germline V gene lookup returns CDR1 MNHEY and CDR2 SMNVEV (reference sequence). V was trimmed by 5 bases and J by 9 bases, leaving 26 bases between them. The CDR3 length is 16 residues. CDR3 nucleotides: TGTGCCAGCAGTGACTTATTAGGGGAGAAGACTATGGGGCAGTACTTC. Its protein is CASSDLLGEKTMGQYF.

The CDR3 spells CASSPSWGRAYEQYF. CDR3 nucleotides: TGTGCCAGCAGCCCTAGCTGGGGGAGAGCCTACGAGCAGTACTTC. The V and J genes are TRBV5-4 and TRBJ2-7; D tentatively fits TRBD1 or TRBD2 (5 bases each). Germline values: CDR1 SGHNT, CDR2 YYREEE (reference sequence). CDR3 length: 15 residues. The germline V and J ends were trimmed by 4 bases and 2 bases, with 16 bases remaining between them.

The chain carries TRBV28 and TRBJ2-7; no firm D call. V dropped 4 bases and J dropped 2 bases, with 12 bases sitting between them. Germline-derived CDR1 and CDR2 are MDHEN and SYDVKM. This CDR3 has 14 amino acids. The CDR3 DNA reads as TGTGCCAGCAGTTCGGTAGGTTCTACCTACGAGCAGTACTTC. Protein product: CASSSVGSTYEQYF.

This chain joins TRBV19 and TRBJ2-1, with a weak D call TRBD1 (5 bases). The CDR3 contains 10 residues. The V and J ends lost 10 bases and 9 bases respectively, with 10 bases between them. CDR1 and CDR2 (germline): LNHDA, SQIVND (reference sequence). The CDR3 DNA sequence: TGTGCCACCCAGGGCGTTGAGCAGTTCTTC. It codes for CATQGVEQFF.

The chain is built from TRBV4-2 and TRBJ2-3; 9 nucleotides match TRBD2. Germline V gene lookup returns CDR1 LGHNA and CDR2 YNFKEQ. The CDR3 covers 16 residues. After removal of 1 base from V and 5 bases from J, the junction contained 7 bases not matched to a gene. CDR3 loop: CASSQALAGVRDTQYF. CDR3 nucleotides: TGTGCCAGCAGCCAAGCATTAGCGGGAGTAAGAGATACGCAGTATTTT.

The rearrangement links TRBV30 to TRBJ2-7, with D possibly TRBD2 on 5 matching bases. V lost 0 bases, J lost 3 bases, and 9 bases lay in between. The CDR3 totals 13 residues. Germline V lookup: CDR1 GTSNPN, CDR2 SVGIG (reference sequence). The CDR3 DNA reads as TGTGCCTGGAGTGTAGGAGGAAACTACGAGCAGTACTTC. It specifies CAWSVGGNYEQYF.

This clone was seen a handful of times. The chain is built from TRBV7-9 and TRBJ1-1; 8 bases map to TRBD1. CDR3 length: 15 residues. Germline assignment: CDR1 SEHNR and CDR2 FQNEAQ (reference sequence). Losses at the gene ends were 1 base for V and 3 bases for J; bases not matched to a gene: 4. The DNA of the CDR3 is TGTGCCAGCAGCTTAGGACAGGGGAAGGACACTGAAGCTTTCTTT. As protein: CASSLGQGKDTEAFF.

Only a few counts were recorded for this clone. The chain carries TRBV2 and TRBJ2-3; D is ambiguous. V was clipped by 7 bases and J by 0 bases, with 8 bases between them. Germline V CDR1 and CDR2: SNHLY, FYNNEI. This CDR3 is 13 amino acids long. Written as DNA, the CDR3 is TGTGCCAGCATCGAGGCGAGCACAGATACGCAGTATTTT. This translates into CASIEASTDTQYF.

The gene calls are TRBV5-1 and TRBJ1-2, with D perhaps TRBD1 (6 bases). Trimming left V 2 bases short and J 6 bases short, with 8 bases between. CDR3 size: 12 residues. CDR1 and CDR2 (germline): SGHRS, YFSETQ. The CDR3 loop is CASSFSGDGYTF. The CDR3 nucleotides read TGCGCCAGCAGCTTTTCAGGGGATGGCTACACCTTC.

The rearrangement joins TRBV27 to TRBJ1-1, with D possibly being TRBD1 (5 bases). V was shortened by 5 bases and J by 4 bases, with 8 bases between the two germline ends. CDR3 size: 12 residues. Germline-derived CDR1 and CDR2 are MNHEY and SMNVEV (reference sequence). The CDR3 here is CASSQGFTEAFF. CDR3 nucleotide sequence: TGTGCCAGCAGTCAGGGTTTCACTGAAGCTTTCTTT.

The chain recombines TRBV18 with TRBJ1-1; possibly TRBD1 for D (5 bases). Germline V gene sequence: CDR1 KGHSH, CDR2 LQKENI. CDR3 length equals 15 residues. V lost 0 bases and J lost 6, with 14 bases in between. The CDR3 region has the DNA TGTGCCAGCTCACCACCCGGGGGAGGGATCGCTGAAGCTTTCTTT. This gives the protein CASSPPGGGIAEAFF.

The chain employs TRBV2 and TRBJ2-2; D gene unclear. This CDR3 spans 15 amino acids. Germline-derived CDR1 and CDR2 are SNHLY and FYNNEI. V was trimmed by 2 bases and J by 4 bases, leaving 11 bases between them. CDR3 nucleotide sequence: TGTGCCAGCAGTGAACCACTCCGGTCCACCGGGGAGCTGTTTTTT. Its translation is CASSEPLRSTGELFF.

V and J are TRBV5-4 and TRBJ1-3; the D is unclear. V lost 2 bases and J lost 1, with 4 bases in between. This CDR3 is 13 amino acids long. Looked up from germline, CDR1 is SGHNT and CDR2 is YYREEE (reference sequence). The CDR3 protein is CASSFWSGNTIYF. CDR3 DNA sequence: TGTGCCAGCAGCTTTTGGTCTGGAAACACCATATATTTT.

This chain connects TRBV27 to TRBJ1-6, with 8 bases matching TRBD1. J gave up 4 bases and V 6 bases, and 8 bases lay outside the gene matches. The CDR3 length is 16 residues. CDR1 and CDR2 (germline): MNHEY, SMNVEV (reference sequence). DNA for the CDR3: TGTGCCAGCAGCGACAGGGGCGACTTATATAATTCACCCCTCCACTTT. As protein: CASSDRGDLYNSPLHF.

The chain couples TRBV5-4 to TRBJ1-1, with D tentatively TRBD1 (6 bases). CDR1 is SGHNT, CDR2 YYREEE, per germline (reference sequence). CDR3 length equals 15 residues. V lost 3 bases to trimming and J lost 0 bases, with 12 bases between them. In DNA, the CDR3 is TGTGCCAGCAGCTCGGCACGGACAGTGAACACTGAAGCTTTCTTT. This gives the protein CASSSARTVNTEAFF.